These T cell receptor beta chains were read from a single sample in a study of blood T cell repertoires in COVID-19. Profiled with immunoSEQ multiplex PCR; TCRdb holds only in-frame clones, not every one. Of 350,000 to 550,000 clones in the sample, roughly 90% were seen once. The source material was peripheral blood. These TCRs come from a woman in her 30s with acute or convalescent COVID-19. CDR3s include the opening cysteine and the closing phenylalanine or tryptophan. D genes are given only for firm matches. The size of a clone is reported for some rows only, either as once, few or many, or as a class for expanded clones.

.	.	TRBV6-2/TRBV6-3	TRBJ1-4	CASSYQGGSEKLFF	TGTGCCAGCAGTTACCAGGGCGGGAGTGAAAAACTGTTTTTT
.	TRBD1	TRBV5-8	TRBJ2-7	CASSFPGQGAYEQYF	TGTGCCAGCAGCTTCCCGGGACAGGGGGCTTACGAGCAGTACTTC
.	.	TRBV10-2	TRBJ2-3	CATGGWSDTQYF	TGCGCCACTGGAGGGTGGTCAGATACGCAGTATTTT
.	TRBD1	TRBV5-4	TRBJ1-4	CASSATGSPTNEKLFF	TGTGCCAGCAGCGCGACAGGGTCACCAACTAATGAAAAACTGTTTTTT
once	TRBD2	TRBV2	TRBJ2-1	CASRGSSGGATYNEQFF	TGTGCCAGCAGAGGGTCTAGCGGGGGGGCCACTTACAATGAGCAGTTCTTC
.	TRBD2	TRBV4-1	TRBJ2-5	CASSPTPGLAGEFQETQYF	TGCGCCAGCAGCCCAACCCCCGGACTAGCGGGGGAGTTCCAAGAGACCCAGTACTTC
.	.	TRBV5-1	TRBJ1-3	CASSPGEGIGNTIYF	TGCGCCAGCAGCCCCGGGGAGGGGATTGGAAACACCATATATTTT
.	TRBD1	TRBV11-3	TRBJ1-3	CASSKTGVTGNTIYF	TGTGCCAGCAGCAAAACAGGGGTAACTGGAAACACCATATATTTT
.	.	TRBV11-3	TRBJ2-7	CASSSPRRVGEQYF	TGTGCCAGCAGCTCGCCGCGGCGAGTCGGCGAGCAGTACTTC
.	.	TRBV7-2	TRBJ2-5	CASSLGVVGGQETQYF	TGTGCCAGCAGCTTAGGTGTTGTGGGGGGCCAAGAGACCCAGTACTTC
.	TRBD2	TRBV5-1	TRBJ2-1	CASSYSGGIEQFF	TGCGCCAGCAGCTATAGCGGGGGGATTGAGCAGTTCTTC
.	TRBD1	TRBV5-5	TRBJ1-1	CASSLGRTRQGWAEAFF	TGTGCCAGCAGCTTAGGACGGACCCGACAGGGATGGGCCGAAGCTTTCTTT
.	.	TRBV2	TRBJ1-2	CASLIRRGGGYTF	TGTGCCAGCCTCATTAGACGGGGAGGTGGCTACACCTTC
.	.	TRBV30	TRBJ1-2	CAWRQSVNYGYTF	TGTGCCTGGAGACAGTCAGTTAACTATGGCTACACCTTC
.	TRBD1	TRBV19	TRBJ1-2	CASTQPGTGGYGYTF	TGTGCCAGTACCCAACCTGGGACAGGGGGCTATGGCTACACCTTC
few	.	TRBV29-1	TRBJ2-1	CSVEPQLRNEQFF	TGCAGCGTTGAACCACAACTGCGGAATGAGCAGTTCTTC
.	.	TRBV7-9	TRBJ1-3	CASRASGNTIYF	TGTGCCAGCAGGGCTTCGGGAAACACCATATATTTT
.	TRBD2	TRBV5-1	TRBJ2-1	CASSLPGLEKNEQFF	TGCGCCAGCAGTCTACCGGGACTAGAGAAAAATGAGCAGTTCTTC
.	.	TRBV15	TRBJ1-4	CATSMDSANEKLFF	TGTGCCACCAGCATGGACAGCGCGAATGAAAAACTGTTTTTT
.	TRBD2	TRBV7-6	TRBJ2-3	CASSLDLLAGDTDTQYF	TGTGCCAGCAGCCTAGACCTACTAGCGGGGGACACAGATACGCAGTATTTT
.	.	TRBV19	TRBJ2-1	CASSMLGDEQFF	TGTGCCAGTAGTATGCTAGGGGATGAGCAGTTCTTC
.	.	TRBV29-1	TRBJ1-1	CSVVLGHANTEAFF	TGCAGCGTTGTCCTGGGACACGCGAACACTGAAGCTTTCTTT
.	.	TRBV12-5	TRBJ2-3	CASARGDTQYF	TGTGCTAGTGCCAGGGGAGATACGCAGTATTTT
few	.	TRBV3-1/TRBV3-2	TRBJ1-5	CASSQGLSAQHF	TGTGCCAGCAGCCAGGGCCTATCAGCCCAGCATTTT
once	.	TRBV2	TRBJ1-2	CASSDGREDYTF	TGTGCCAGCAGTGACGGGAGGGAGGACTACACCTTC
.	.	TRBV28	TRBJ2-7	CASSLFHTGEQYF	TGTGCCAGCAGTTTATTTCACACGGGAGAGCAGTACTTC
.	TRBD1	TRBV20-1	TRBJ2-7	CSASTGTGKAEQYF	TGCAGTGCTAGTACCGGGACAGGGAAGGCCGAGCAGTACTTC
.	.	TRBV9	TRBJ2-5	CASSVGGPQQETQYF	TGTGCCAGCAGCGTAGGGGGGCCTCAACAAGAGACCCAGTACTTC
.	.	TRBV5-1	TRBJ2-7	CASSLGQGSNEQYF	TGCGCCAGCAGCTTGGGGCAGGGATCCAACGAGCAGTACTTC
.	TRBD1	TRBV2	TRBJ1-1	CASSVSGGNEAFF	TGTGCCAGCAGTGTCTCAGGGGGGAATGAAGCTTTCTTT
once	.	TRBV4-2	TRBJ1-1	CASSLERGNTEAFF	TGTGCCAGCAGCCTTGAAAGGGGGAACACTGAAGCTTTCTTT
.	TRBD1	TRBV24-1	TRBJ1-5	CATSDAGTGENQPQHF	TGTGCCACCAGTGACGCCGGGACAGGGGAAAATCAGCCCCAGCATTTT
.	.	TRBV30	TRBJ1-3	CAWSVLPGSGNTIYF	TGTGCCTGGAGTGTACTCCCAGGATCCGGAAACACCATATATTTT
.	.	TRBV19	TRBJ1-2	CASGNRDYGYTF	TGTGCCAGTGGTAACAGGGACTATGGCTACACCTTC
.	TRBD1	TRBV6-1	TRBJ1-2	CASSEAGRGTFYGYTF	TGTGCCAGCAGTGAAGCGGGCAGGGGGACTTTCTATGGCTACACCTTC
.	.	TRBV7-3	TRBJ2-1	CASSYTRASEQFF	TGTGCCAGCAGCTACACTAGGGCAAGCGAGCAGTTCTTC
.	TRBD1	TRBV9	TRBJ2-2	CASSARTGVNTGELFF	TGTGCCAGCAGCGCCCGGACAGGGGTGAACACCGGGGAGCTGTTTTTT
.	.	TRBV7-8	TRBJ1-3	CASSPSSTRLNTIYF	TGTGCCAGCAGTCCAAGTAGCACCCGATTAAACACCATATATTTT
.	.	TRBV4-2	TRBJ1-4	CASRRVKSANEKLFF	TGTGCCAGCAGGAGAGTGAAATCGGCTAATGAAAAACTGTTTTTT
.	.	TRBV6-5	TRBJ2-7	CASSRGTDYEQYF	TGTGCCAGCAGTCGCGGGACTGACTACGAGCAGTACTTC
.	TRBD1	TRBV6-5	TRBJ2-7	CASRSAGGSEQYF	TGTGCCAGCAGGAGTGCAGGGGGATCCGAGCAGTACTTC
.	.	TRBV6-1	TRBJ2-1	CASSEARRGELYNEQFF	TGTGCCAGCAGTGAAGCGAGGCGCGGGGAGCTGTACAATGAGCAGTTCTTC
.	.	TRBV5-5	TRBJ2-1	CASSFPTSGSSYNEQFF	TGTGCCAGCAGCTTCCCGACCTCAGGAAGCTCCTACAATGAGCAGTTCTTC
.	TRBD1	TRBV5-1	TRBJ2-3	CASSLGWDSPADTQYF	TGCGCCAGCAGCTTGGGTTGGGACAGTCCCGCAGATACGCAGTATTTT
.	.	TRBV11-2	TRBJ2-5	CASSLEIRQETQYF	TGTGCCAGCAGCTTAGAAATCAGACAAGAGACCCAGTACTTC
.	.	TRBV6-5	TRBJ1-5	CASSYQTDNNQPQHF	TGTGCCAGCAGTTACCAGACAGACAACAATCAGCCCCAGCATTTT
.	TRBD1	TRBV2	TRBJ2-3	CASSRRTGADTQYF	TGTGCCAGCAGCCGAAGGACAGGGGCAGATACGCAGTATTTT
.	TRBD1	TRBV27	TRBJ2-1	CASRSPGQGKYEQFF	TGTGCCAGCAGGTCACCGGGACAGGGAAAATATGAGCAGTTCTTC
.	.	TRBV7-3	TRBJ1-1	CASSFSGVNTEAFF	TGTGCCAGCAGCTTCTCAGGGGTGAACACTGAAGCTTTCTTT
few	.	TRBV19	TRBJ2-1	CASWSGWRNNEQFF	TGTGCCAGTTGGTCGGGGTGGCGGAACAATGAGCAGTTCTTC
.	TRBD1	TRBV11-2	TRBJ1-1	CASSFGQGLPEAFF	TGTGCCAGCAGCTTCGGACAGGGCCTCCCTGAAGCTTTCTTT
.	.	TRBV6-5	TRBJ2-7	CASSADRSGFYEQYF	TGTGCCAGCAGCGCAGACAGGTCGGGTTTCTACGAGCAGTACTTC
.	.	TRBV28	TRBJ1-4	CASKGVWAEKLFF	TGTGCCAGCAAGGGGGTATGGGCTGAAAAACTGTTTTTT
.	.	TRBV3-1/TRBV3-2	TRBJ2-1	CASSQDSRDTGYNEQFF	TGTGCCAGCAGCCAAGATTCCCGGGACACCGGGTACAATGAGCAGTTCTTC
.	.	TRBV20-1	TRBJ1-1	CSAMGGPEAFF	TGCAGTGCTATGGGAGGGCCTGAAGCTTTCTTT
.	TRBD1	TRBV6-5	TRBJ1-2	CASSYSGQGFGGYTF	TGTGCCAGCAGTTACTCCGGACAGGGGTTCGGTGGCTACACCTTC